Sequencing of this T cell receptor beta chain was carried out in a study of metastatic and nonmetastatic thyroid tumors. Background on the study: It was across blood and tumor or nodule tissue from malignant and benign thyroid patients that repertoires were compared. The study, taken as a whole, reports: It was reportedly found that TCR beta diversity was significantly higher in malignant thyroid tumors than in benign nodules, a difference seen in both blood and tumor samples.

No treatment of any kind had been given to any patient before thyroid surgery. Germline assignment: CDR1 MNHNS and CDR2 SASEGT. The V end was cut by 6 bases, the J end by 2 bases, with 11 bases between. The CDR3 spans 14 residues. There are many counts of this clone. As yet, its antigen is unknown. Original analysis: Clinicopathological groups of papillary thyroid cancer showed CDR3 differences that were used to build a distant-metastasis classifier. MiXCR was used by TCRdb to re-call the PCR reads. These V and J calls rely on TCRdb rather than the paper's analysis. This sample has under 20,000 clones, with around 16% found just once.

Sequencing used blood. The V and J genes are TRBV6-1 and TRBJ1-5; D is possibly TRBD1 (5 bases). The TCR originated in a male donor with papillary thyroid cancer or a benign thyroid nodule (not recorded which). Some clones in this sample may be carry-over from other donors' samples. The CDR3 DNA reads as TGTGCCAGCAGCTTCGACAGTGGCAATCAGCCCCAGCATTTT. Translating gives CASSFDSGNQPQHF.